The 26 T cell receptor beta chains below all came from one sample that was sequenced in a study of beta chain features in type 1 diabetes. What was sequenced were expressed TCRB transcripts, since all of the isolated RNA had been reverse transcribed. Repertoires were generated with immunoSEQ multiplex PCR, while TCRdb's copy carries only in-frame clones and drops some. The table includes about 290,000 clones, under 8.5% detected once. Sequenced sample: central memory CD4+ T cells from blood. The source of these receptors is a young woman in good health.

The rearrangement uses TRBV7-8 and TRBJ2-1, with 9 bases aligning to TRBD1. Unmatched junction bases numbered 5, after V lost 0 bases and J lost 8 bases. CDR3 size: 15 residues. CDR1 and CDR2 (germline): SGHVS, FQNEAQ. The CDR3 DNA sequence: TGTGCCAGCAGCTTAGCGGGGGACAGGGTGTATGAGCAGTTCTTC. Translated: CASSLAGDRVYEQFF.

The CDR3 is CASSLGRTGRTGELFF. CDR3 bases: TGTGCCAGCAGCTTAGGGAGGACAGGTCGCACCGGGGAGCTGTTTTTT. V and J are TRBV11-2 and TRBJ2-2, with 7 bases identical to TRBD1. The CDR3 extends over 16 amino acids. Per the germline V gene, CDR1 is SGHAT and CDR2 is FQNNGV. V shed 1 base, J shed 4 bases, and the junction held 6 bases outside the gene matches.

This clone was seen a handful of times. This rearrangement joins TRBV11-2 to TRBJ2-1; D not certain. Germline CDR1 reads SGHAT; CDR2 reads FQNNGV. V was pared by 5 bases and J by 7 bases, with 12 bases between. There are 13 residues in the CDR3. CDR3 sequence: CASSRVLGNEQFF. For the CDR3, the DNA is TGTGCCAGCAGCCGGGTATTAGGGAATGAGCAGTTCTTC.

This clone was detected ten times or more. The same CDR3 arises from other DNA sequences in this sample as well. This chain links TRBV15 with TRBJ2-1; D remains unclear. V shed 0 bases and J shed 0 bases, with 6 bases lying between them. The length of the CDR3 is 15 residues. Germline CDR1 reads LNHNV; CDR2 reads YYDKDF (reference sequence). Here the CDR3 reads CATSRDTSSYNEQFF. CDR3 bases: TGTGCCACCAGCAGAGATACGAGCTCCTACAATGAGCAGTTCTTC.

This clone has at least ten counts. The genes are TRBV9 and TRBJ2-3; D call uncertain. Germline-derived CDR1 and CDR2 are SGDLS and YYNGEE. With 7 bases removed from V and 5 bases from J, the gap between germline ends came to 8 bases. The CDR3 length is 11 residues. CDR3 in amino acids: CASAAEDTQYF. In nucleotides, the CDR3 is TGTGCCAGCGCCGCCGAAGATACGCAGTATTTT.

The chain couples TRBV6-5 to TRBJ2-7, with TRBD2 matching 7 bases. V gave up 6 bases and J gave up 9 bases; unmatched junction bases: 17. The germline V gene has CDR1 MNHEY and CDR2 SVGAGI. This CDR3 contains 15 residues. The CDR3 DNA reads as TGTGCCAGCAGCTTGGTGGCGGGAGTTCGGGCGGTGCAGTACTTC. This encodes CASSLVAGVRAVQYF.

This clone has a count of ten or more. The V gene is TRBV2, the J gene TRBJ2-6; no definite D call. The CDR3 has 16 amino acids. The germline CDR1 and CDR2 sequences are SNHLY and FYNNEI. V lost 2 bases, J lost 0 bases, and 8 bases lay in between. CDR3 DNA: TGTGCCAGCAGTGAACTTTTCGGCTCTGGGGCCAACGTCCTGACTTTC. Protein: CASSELFGSGANVLTF.

This sequence joins TRBV7-3 and TRBJ2-1, with D hard to call. V shed 4 bases and J shed 11 bases, with 12 bases lying between them. The CDR3 is 12 amino acids. CDR1 is SGHTA, CDR2 FQGTGA, per germline. The CDR3 DNA is TGTGCCAGCAGCTACGGACGAGAACAGCAGTTCTTC. This encodes CASSYGREQQFF.

This clone was seen a handful of times. The rearrangement uses TRBV7-2 and TRBJ1-2; D is possibly TRBD1 (5 bases). Trimming took off 5 bases at V and 8 bases at J, with 18 bases between the two ends. Per germline, CDR1 SGHTA and CDR2 FQGNSA. This CDR3 has 14 residues. Here the CDR3 reads CASSTLGLPDGYTF. CDR3 nucleotides: TGTGCCAGCAGCACCCTGGGACTCCCGGACGGCTACACCTTC.

This clone was observed a few times. V gene TRBV18 combines with J gene TRBJ1-5; D is uncertain. The germline V gene encodes CDR1 KGHSH and CDR2 LQKENI. The CDR3 consists of 16 residues. Between the trimmed V and J ends, which lost 3 bases and 0 bases, there was a span of 12 bases. The CDR3 loop reads CASSPGQTDSNQPQHF. CDR3 DNA: TGTGCCAGCTCACCCGGGCAGACTGATAGCAATCAGCCCCAGCATTTT.

Many counts were recorded for this clone. This chain links TRBV6-6 with TRBJ2-1; 7 positions match TRBD2. This CDR3 is built from 13 residues. Trimming at V came to 5 bases and at J to 9 bases, leaving 7 bases not matched to a gene. CDR1 and CDR2 (germline): MNHNY, SVGAGI (reference sequence). The CDR3 here is CASSRGLRGEQFF. The CDR3 nucleotides are TGTGCCAGCAGTAGGGGACTAAGGGGTGAGCAGTTCTTC.

This clone turned up a few times. This chain connects TRBV14 to TRBJ2-5; D gene uncertain. The J call may be incorrect, as the DNA end agrees better with TRBJ2-7. The CDR3 sequence is 13 residues long. Germline V gene data show CDR1 as SGHDN and CDR2 as FVKESK. CDR3 region: CASSQEVWGEQYF. The CDR3 DNA sequence: TGTGCCAGCAGCCAAGAGGTTTGGGGCGAGCAGTACTTC.

This clone was picked up a small number of times. V usage is TRBV18 and J usage is TRBJ2-1; a possible D gene is TRBD2 (7 bases). This CDR3 contains 14 residues. V lost 4 bases to trimming and J lost 6 bases, with 13 bases between them. Germline loops: CDR1 KGHSH, CDR2 LQKENI. The chain's CDR3 is CASSLAGGLNEQFF. The CDR3 DNA follows: TGTGCCAGCTCACTAGCCGGGGGGCTCAATGAGCAGTTCTTC.

V is TRBV9 and J is TRBJ2-5; no definite D call. The germline CDR1 and CDR2 sequences are SGDLS and YYNGEE. The CDR3 totals 15 residues. V dropped 6 bases and J dropped 7 bases, with 22 bases sitting between them. The CDR3: CASTSKNHPRGTQYF. The CDR3 bases are TGTGCCAGCACCAGTAAGAATCACCCAAGAGGGACCCAGTACTTC.

The sample holds a few counts of this clone. Here the CDR3 reads CASSVHLIYGYTF. The CDR3 bases are TGTGCCAGCAGTGTTCATCTCATCTATGGCTACACCTTC. The V and J genes are TRBV2 and TRBJ1-2, with D unresolved. The CDR3 runs 13 residues. V gave up 4 bases and J gave up 4 bases, with 10 bases separating them. Germline loops: CDR1 SNHLY, CDR2 FYNNEI.

This clone was recorded a few times. The gene calls are TRBV27 and TRBJ2-1; D call uncertain. Germline V CDR1 and CDR2: MNHEY, SMNVEV (reference sequence). With 6 bases removed from V and 9 bases from J, the gap between germline ends came to 12 bases. This CDR3 region has 12 residues. In DNA form, the CDR3 reads TGTGCCAGCAGCCCTAAGTCGGGTGAGCAGTTCTTC. Amino acids: CASSPKSGEQFF.

CDR3: CASSPNRGPLNEQFF. The CDR3, as DNA: TGTGCCAGCAGTCCCAATCGCGGCCCCCTCAATGAGCAGTTCTTC. The chain is built from TRBV27 and TRBJ2-1, with D uncertain. This CDR3 has 15 amino acids. From germline, CDR1 is MNHEY and CDR2 SMNVEV (reference sequence). V gave up 5 bases and J gave up 6 bases, with 17 bases separating them.

V usage is TRBV7-8 and J usage is TRBJ2-6; TRBD1 might be the D (7 bases). Trimming cost V 4 bases and J 1 base, with 11 bases left between them. Per the germline V gene, CDR1 is SGHVS and CDR2 is FQNEAQ. This CDR3 contains 16 residues. Here the CDR3 DNA reads TGTGCCAGCAGCTCACAGGGGAGGTCTGGGGCCAACGTCCTGACTTTC. Its protein is CASSSQGRSGANVLTF.

The chain couples TRBV7-2 to TRBJ1-6, with a tentative D call TRBD1 (5 bases). The V gene's germline CDR1 is SGHTA and CDR2 FQGNSA. V lost 6 bases and J lost 9, with 18 bases in between. The CDR3 contains 15 residues. DNA for the CDR3: TGTGCCAGCAGGGGGGTAGGGCAATTAAGTTCACCCCTCCACTTT. This gives the protein CASRGVGQLSSPLHF.

There are a few counts of this clone. The chain has TRBV27 and TRBJ2-5; TRBD1 agrees at 9 bases. The germline V gene encodes CDR1 MNHEY and CDR2 SMNVEV (reference sequence). This CDR3 contains 15 residues. V lost 6 bases, J lost 6 bases, and 11 bases stayed unmatched. CDR3 bases: TGTGCCAGCAGCCCGGGTACAGGGGGCGCGAAGACCCAGTACTTC. Translation gives CASSPGTGGAKTQYF.

This clone was seen a handful of times. The CDR3 region has the DNA TGTGCCAGCAGCCGTCGGACAGGGACCGGGGAGCTGTTTTTT. As protein: CASSRRTGTGELFF. The rearrangement uses TRBV11-2 and TRBJ2-2; 8 bases are shared with TRBD1. CDR3 length equals 14 residues. CDR1 is SGHAT, CDR2 FQNNGV, per germline. Unmatched junction bases numbered 4, after V lost 5 bases and J lost 5 bases.

The chain links TRBV6-1 to TRBJ2-2, with TRBD1 as a possible D gene (6 bases). From germline, CDR1 is MNHNS and CDR2 SASEGT. V was shortened by 5 bases and J by 10 bases, with 14 bases between the two germline ends. This CDR3 has 13 residues. The CDR3 DNA reads TGTGCCAGCAGTATACCAGGGGTCGAGGAGCTGTTTTTT. This codes for CASSIPGVEELFF.

The chain combines TRBV9 with TRBJ2-2, with D possibly being TRBD1 (6 bases). The CDR3 is 14 residues long. V was pared by 7 bases and J by 5 bases, with 15 bases between. Germline V gene sequence: CDR1 SGDLS, CDR2 YYNGEE. The CDR3 DNA is TGTGCCAGCGGGGGCGGATCGTGGACCGGGGAGCTGTTTTTT. It specifies CASGGGSWTGELFF.

A few counts support this clone. The chain links TRBV9 to TRBJ1-6; D is perhaps TRBD1 (6 bases). Germline CDR1 reads SGDLS; CDR2 reads YYNGEE. V was trimmed by 4 bases and J by 10 bases, leaving 21 bases between them. The CDR3 contains 16 residues. This CDR3 is CASSPDAGWTDSPLHF. The CDR3 DNA sequence: TGTGCCAGCAGCCCAGATGCCGGATGGACAGACTCACCCCTCCACTTT.

This clone was recorded many times. J is TRBJ2-7 and V is TRBV2; the D gene is possibly TRBD2 (6 bases). Germline V gene lookup returns CDR1 SNHLY and CDR2 FYNNEI. The V gene lost 7 bases and the J gene lost 6 bases, with 13 bases spanning the gap. The CDR3 runs to 12 residues. The CDR3 sequence is CASNLRGGEQYV. In nucleotides, the CDR3 is TGTGCCAGCAACCTCCGGGGAGGCGAGCAGTACGTC.

The sample holds a few counts of this clone. This sequence joins TRBV7-9 and TRBJ2-1; D remains ambiguous. Looked up from germline, CDR1 is SEHNR and CDR2 is FQNEAQ (reference sequence). Trimming left V 4 bases short and J 6 bases short, with 4 bases between. The CDR3 runs to 11 residues. CDR3 nucleotide sequence: TGTGCCAGCAGCTCCGGCAATGAGCAGTTCTTC. Translating it yields CASSSGNEQFF.